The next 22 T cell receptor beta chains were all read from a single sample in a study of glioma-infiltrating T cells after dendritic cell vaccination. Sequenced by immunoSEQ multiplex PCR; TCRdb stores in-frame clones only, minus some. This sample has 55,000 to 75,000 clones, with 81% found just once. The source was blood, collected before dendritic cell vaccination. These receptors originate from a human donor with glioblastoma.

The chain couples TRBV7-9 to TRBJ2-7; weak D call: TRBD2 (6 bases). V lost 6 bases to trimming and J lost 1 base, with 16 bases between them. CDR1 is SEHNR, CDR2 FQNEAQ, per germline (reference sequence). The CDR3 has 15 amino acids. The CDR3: CASRGEVPDSYEQYF. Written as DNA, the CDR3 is TGTGCCAGCAGAGGGGAGGTCCCGGATTCCTACGAGCAGTACTTC.

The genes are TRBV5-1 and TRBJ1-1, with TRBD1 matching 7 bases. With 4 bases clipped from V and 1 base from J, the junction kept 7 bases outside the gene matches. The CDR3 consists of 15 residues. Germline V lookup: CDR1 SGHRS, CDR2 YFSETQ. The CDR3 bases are TGCGCCAGCAGCCCGCGGACAGGAGGGAACACTGAAGCTTTCTTT. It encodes CASSPRTGGNTEAFF. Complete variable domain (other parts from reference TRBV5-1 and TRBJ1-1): KAGVTQTPRYLIKTRGQQVTLSCSPISGHRSVSWYQQTPGQGLQFLFEYFSETQRNKGNFPGRFSGRQFSNSRSEMNVSTLELGDSALYLCASSPRTGGNTEAFFGQGTRLTVV.

The CDR3 sequence is CASTSSREDQPQHF. The CDR3 DNA reads TGTGCCAGCACGAGTAGCAGGGAAGATCAGCCCCAGCATTTT. The genes are TRBV6-5 and TRBJ1-5; weak D call: TRBD1 (5 bases). V was shortened by 7 bases and J by 5 bases, with 15 bases between the two germline ends. The CDR3 covers 14 residues. CDR1 is MNHEY, CDR2 SVGAGI, per germline.

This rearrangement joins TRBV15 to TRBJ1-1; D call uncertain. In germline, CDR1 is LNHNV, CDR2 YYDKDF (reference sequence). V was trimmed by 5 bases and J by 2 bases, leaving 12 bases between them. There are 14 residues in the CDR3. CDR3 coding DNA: TGTGCCACCAGCCCAGGAAATGAAAACACTGAAGCTTTCTTT. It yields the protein CATSPGNENTEAFF.

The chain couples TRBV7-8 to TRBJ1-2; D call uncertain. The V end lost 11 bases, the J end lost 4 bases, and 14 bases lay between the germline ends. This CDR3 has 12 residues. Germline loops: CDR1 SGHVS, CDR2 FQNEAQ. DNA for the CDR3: TGTGCCGGCTCCTCGGGAGCCTATGGCTACACCTTC. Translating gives CAGSSGAYGYTF.

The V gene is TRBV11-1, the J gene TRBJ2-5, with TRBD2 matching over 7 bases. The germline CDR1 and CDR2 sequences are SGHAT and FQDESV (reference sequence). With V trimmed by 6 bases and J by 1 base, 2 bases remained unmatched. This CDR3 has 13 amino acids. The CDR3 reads CASSWTSQETQYF. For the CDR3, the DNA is TGTGCCAGCAGTTGGACTAGCCAAGAGACCCAGTACTTC.

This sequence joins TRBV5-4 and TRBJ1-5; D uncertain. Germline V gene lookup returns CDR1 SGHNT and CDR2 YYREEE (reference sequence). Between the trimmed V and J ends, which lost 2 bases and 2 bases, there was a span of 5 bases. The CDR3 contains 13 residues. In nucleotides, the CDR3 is TGTGCCAGCAGCTTCGGGGGCAATCAGCCCCAGCATTTT. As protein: CASSFGGNQPQHF.

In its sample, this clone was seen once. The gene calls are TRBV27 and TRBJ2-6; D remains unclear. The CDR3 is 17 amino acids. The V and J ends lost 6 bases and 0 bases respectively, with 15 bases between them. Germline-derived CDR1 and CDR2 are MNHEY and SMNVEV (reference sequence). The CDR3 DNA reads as TGTGCCAGCAGCCGAAGAACTGATCCCTCTGGGGCCAACGTCCTGACTTTC. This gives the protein CASSRRTDPSGANVLTF.

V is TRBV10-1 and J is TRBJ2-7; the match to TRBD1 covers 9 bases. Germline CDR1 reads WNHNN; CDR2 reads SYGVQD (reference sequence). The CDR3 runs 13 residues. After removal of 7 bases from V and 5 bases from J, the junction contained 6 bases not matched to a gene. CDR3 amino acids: CASKGTGRDEQYF. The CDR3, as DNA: TGCGCCAGCAAGGGGACAGGGAGGGACGAGCAGTACTTC.

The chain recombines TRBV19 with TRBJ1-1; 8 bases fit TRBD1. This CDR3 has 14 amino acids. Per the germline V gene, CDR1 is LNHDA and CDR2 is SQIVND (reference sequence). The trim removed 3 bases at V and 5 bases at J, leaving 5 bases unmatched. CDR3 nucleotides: TGTGCCAGTAGTATTTCAGGGGGCATAACTGAAGCTTTCTTT. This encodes CASSISGGITEAFF.

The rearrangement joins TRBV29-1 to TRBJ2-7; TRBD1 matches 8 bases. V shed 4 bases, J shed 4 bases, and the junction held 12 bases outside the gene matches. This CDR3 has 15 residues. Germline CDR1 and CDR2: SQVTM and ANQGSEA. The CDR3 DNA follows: TGCAGCGTTGTAGGGACAGGAGGACCCTCTTACGAGCAGTACTTC. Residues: CSVVGTGGPSYEQYF.

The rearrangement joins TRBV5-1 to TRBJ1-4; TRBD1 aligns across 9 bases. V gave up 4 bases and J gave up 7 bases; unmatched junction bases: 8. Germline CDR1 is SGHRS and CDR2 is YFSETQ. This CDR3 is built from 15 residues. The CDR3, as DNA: TGCGCCAGCAGCCCGGGCGGGACAGGGCGTGAAAAACTGTTTTTT. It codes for CASSPGGTGREKLFF.

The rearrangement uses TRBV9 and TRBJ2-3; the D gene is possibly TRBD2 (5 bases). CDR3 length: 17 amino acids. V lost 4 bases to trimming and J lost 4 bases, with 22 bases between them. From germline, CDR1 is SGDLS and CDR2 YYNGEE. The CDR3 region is CASSPREGGYRADTQYF. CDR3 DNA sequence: TGTGCCAGCAGCCCCCGGGAAGGCGGTTATAGAGCAGATACGCAGTATTTT.

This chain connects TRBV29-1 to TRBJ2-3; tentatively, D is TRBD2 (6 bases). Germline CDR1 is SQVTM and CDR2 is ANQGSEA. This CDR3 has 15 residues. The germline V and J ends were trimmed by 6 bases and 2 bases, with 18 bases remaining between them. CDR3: CSVPWSGEYTDTQYF. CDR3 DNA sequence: TGCAGCGTGCCCTGGTCGGGGGAATACACAGATACGCAGTATTTT.

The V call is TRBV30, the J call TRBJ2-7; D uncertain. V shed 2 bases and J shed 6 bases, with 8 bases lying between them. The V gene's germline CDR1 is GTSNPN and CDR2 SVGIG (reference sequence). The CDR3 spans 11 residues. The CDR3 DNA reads TGTGCCTGGAGTCTCTCCAGCGAGCAGTACTTC. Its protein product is CAWSLSSEQYF.

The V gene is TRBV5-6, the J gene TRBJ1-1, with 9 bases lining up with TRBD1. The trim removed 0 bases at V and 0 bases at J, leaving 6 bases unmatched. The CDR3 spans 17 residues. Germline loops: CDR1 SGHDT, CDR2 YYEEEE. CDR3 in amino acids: CASSLGVTGGLNTEAFF. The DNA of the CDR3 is TGTGCCAGCAGCTTGGGGGTGACAGGGGGATTGAACACTGAAGCTTTCTTT.

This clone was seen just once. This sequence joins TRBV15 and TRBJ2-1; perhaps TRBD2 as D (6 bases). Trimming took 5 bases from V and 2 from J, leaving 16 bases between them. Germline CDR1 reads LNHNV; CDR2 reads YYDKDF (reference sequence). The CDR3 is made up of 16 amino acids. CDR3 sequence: CATSFRLEGPYNEQFF. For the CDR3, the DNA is TGTGCCACCAGCTTTCGACTGGAGGGACCCTACAATGAGCAGTTCTTC. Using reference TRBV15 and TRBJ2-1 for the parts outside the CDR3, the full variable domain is DAMVIQNPRYQVTQFGKPVTLSCSQTLNHNVMYWYQQKSSQAPKLLFHYYDKDFNNEADTPDNFQSRRPNTSFCFLDIRSPGLGDTAMYLCATSFRLEGPYNEQFFGPGTRLTVL.

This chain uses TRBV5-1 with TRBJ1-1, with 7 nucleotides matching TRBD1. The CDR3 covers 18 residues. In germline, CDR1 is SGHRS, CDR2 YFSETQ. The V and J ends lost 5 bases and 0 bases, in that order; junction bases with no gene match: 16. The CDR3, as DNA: TGCGCCAGCAGTTCCCCCTCTGGTGGGACAGTTATGAACACTGAAGCTTTCTTT. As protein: CASSSPSGGTVMNTEAFF.

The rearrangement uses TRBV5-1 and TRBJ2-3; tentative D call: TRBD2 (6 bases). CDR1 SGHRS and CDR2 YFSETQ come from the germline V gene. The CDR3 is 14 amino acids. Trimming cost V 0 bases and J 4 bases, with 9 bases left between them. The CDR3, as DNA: TGCGCCAGCAGCTTGGACGCGGGATCAGATACGCAGTATTTT. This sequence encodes CASSLDAGSDTQYF. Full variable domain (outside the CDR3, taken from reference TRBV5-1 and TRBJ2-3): KAGVTQTPRYLIKTRGQQVTLSCSPISGHRSVSWYQQTPGQGLQFLFEYFSETQRNKGNFPGRFSGRQFSNSRSEMNVSTLELGDSALYLCASSLDAGSDTQYFGPGTRLTVL.

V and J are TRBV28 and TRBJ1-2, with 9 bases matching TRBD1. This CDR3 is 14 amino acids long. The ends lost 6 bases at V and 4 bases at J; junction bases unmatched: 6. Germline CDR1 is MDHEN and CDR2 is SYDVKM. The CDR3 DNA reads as TGTGCCAGCAGCACAGGGGGCGGAAGCTATGGCTACACCTTC. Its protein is CASSTGGGSYGYTF.

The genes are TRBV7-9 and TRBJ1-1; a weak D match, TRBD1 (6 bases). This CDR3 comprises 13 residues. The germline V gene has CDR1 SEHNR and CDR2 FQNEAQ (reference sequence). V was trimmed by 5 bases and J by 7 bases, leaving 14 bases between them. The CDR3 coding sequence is TGTGCCAGCAGCGACAGGACACGAGATGAAGCTTTCTTT. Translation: CASSDRTRDEAFF.

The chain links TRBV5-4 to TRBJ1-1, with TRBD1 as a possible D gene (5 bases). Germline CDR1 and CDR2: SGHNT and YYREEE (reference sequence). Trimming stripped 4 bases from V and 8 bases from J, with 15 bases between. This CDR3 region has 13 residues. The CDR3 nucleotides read TGTGCCAGCAGCCTTTTAACAGGCCGGGAAGCTTTCTTT. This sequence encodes CASSLLTGREAFF.